A single sample gave rise to the 14 T cell receptor beta chains below, sequenced in a study of monozygotic twins with inflammatory bowel disease. TCRdb reprocessed the 5' RACE reads; each CDR3 protein has one entry and no DNA is given. The sample holds roughly 330,000 distinct CDR3 sequences. Input material: blood. The receptor source for this set is a human donor with ulcerative colitis or Crohn's disease, or a healthy co-twin of an affected twin (not recorded which).

J is TRBJ1-2 and V is TRBV20-1; no DNA is available, so the TRBD1 call from TCRdb remains unchecked. CDR3 length: 13 amino acids. Germline assignment: CDR1 DFQATT and CDR2 SNEGSKA (reference sequence). CDR3 sequence reads: CSASGDSNYGYTF.

The chain recombines TRBV12-5 with TRBJ2-1; TCRdb selects TRBD1, and the lack of DNA leaves this call unchecked. Germline CDR1 and CDR2: LGHNT and FRNRAP. The CDR3 runs to 15 residues. This CDR3 is CASGSSRDPNNEQFF.

The gene calls are TRBV14 and TRBJ1-1. The CDR3 loop spans 14 amino acids. CDR1 is SGHDN and CDR2 is FVKESK in the germline V gene. The CDR3 sequence is CASRKTGSNVEAFF.

The rearrangement uses TRBV29-1 and TRBJ2-7; TCRdb reports TRBD1, a call that lacks DNA to check it against. The germline V gene has CDR1 SQVTM and CDR2 ANQGSEA. This CDR3 contains 12 residues. CDR3 region: CSAEQGAYEQYF.

The chain is built from TRBV2 and TRBJ1-5; TCRdb names TRBD1, which stays unverified in the absence of DNA. This CDR3 has 14 amino acids. CDR1 and CDR2 from the germline V gene are SNHLY and FYNNEI. The CDR3 spells CASQIGVSNQPQHF.

The chain is built from TRBV20-1 and TRBJ2-1; TCRdb's assignment of TRBD2 cannot be checked, as there is no DNA. The CDR3 sequence is 14 residues long. Germline V lookup: CDR1 DFQATT, CDR2 SNEGSKA (reference sequence). The CDR3 reads CSAWTSGRGNEQYF.

The chain links TRBV4-3 to TRBJ1-6; checking the TCRdb D call of TRBD1 is not possible without DNA. Per germline, CDR1 LGHNA and CDR2 YSLEER. The CDR3 is made up of 14 amino acids. This chain's CDR3 is CASSRGQGDSPLHF.

The chain is built from TRBV5-5 and TRBJ1-2; TCRdb names TRBD1, which stays unverified in the absence of DNA. Germline assignment: CDR1 SGHKS and CDR2 YYEKEE (reference sequence). CDR3 size: 14 residues. The CDR3 sequence is CASSVLGLDYGYTF.

The chain employs TRBV5-4 and TRBJ2-3; TCRdb picks TRBD1, but there is no DNA to check that call. CDR1 is SGHNT, CDR2 YYREEE, per germline (reference sequence). The CDR3 has 16 residues. This CDR3 is CASSTAGTVTTDTQYF.

The chain combines TRBV4-2 with TRBJ2-5. Per the germline V gene, CDR1 is LGHNA and CDR2 is YNFKEQ. This CDR3 comprises 15 residues. CDR3 residues: CASSQHRSLQETQYF.

This rearrangement joins TRBV5-6 to TRBJ2-1; TCRdb calls TRBD1, which cannot be checked without DNA. This CDR3 has 16 residues. Germline V gene data show CDR1 as SGHDT and CDR2 as YYEEEE. The CDR3 region is CASSFGGVGSYNEQFF.

The chain uses TRBV24-1 and TRBJ2-1; there is no DNA to check the TCRdb D call of TRBD2. Germline lookup yields CDR1 KGHDR and CDR2 SFDVKD. The CDR3 has 16 amino acids. The chain's CDR3 is CATSDGSGPTYNEQFF.

This rearrangement joins TRBV12-3 or TRBV12-4 to TRBJ2-1. The CDR3 is 11 amino acids. The CDR3 reads CASGVGFEQFF.

J is TRBJ1-4 and V is TRBV9; without DNA, the TCRdb call of TRBD1 cannot be checked. This CDR3 region has 15 residues. Germline V CDR1 and CDR2: SGDLS, YYNGEE. The CDR3 loop reads CASSVGGRDNEKLFF.